This entry features one T cell receptor (beta chain) sequence. The entry originates in a study of cytotoxic CD8 clonotypes in ibrutinib-treated CLL. The CDR3 length is 15 residues. The germline CDR1 and CDR2 sequences are GTSNPN and SVGIG (reference sequence). The ends lost 4 bases at V and 2 bases at J; junction bases unmatched: 2. Repertoires were generated with immunoSEQ multiplex PCR, while TCRdb's copy carries only in-frame clones and drops some. The sample gives some 300,000 clones, about 77% of which show up once; about 6.3% is in the top ten. This specimen was PBMCs, taken before ibrutinib treatment. V gene TRBV30 combines with J gene TRBJ2-7, with 16 bases that match TRBD2. The sequence was obtained from a human donor with chronic lymphocytic leukemia. CDR3 sequence: CAWKGLAGGPYEQYF. Here the CDR3 DNA reads TGTGCCTGGAAGGGACTAGCGGGAGGGCCCTACGAGCAGTACTTC.